These 10 T cell receptor beta chains originate from one sample sequenced in a study of blood T cell repertoires in COVID-19. Data came from immunoSEQ multiplex PCR; TCRdb stores just in-frame clones and leaves some out. The sample yields some 80,000 clones, more than 65% seen once. The sample comprised peripheral blood. These receptors all come from an elderly woman with active or convalescent COVID-19.

This clone was detected once. The gene calls are TRBV10-3 and TRBJ1-1, with 7 bases identical to TRBD1. Germline loops: CDR1 ENHRY, CDR2 SYGVKD. The CDR3 consists of 13 residues. V shed 4 bases and J 1 base; nucleotides not matched to a gene: 0. The CDR3 sequence: CAISGTGNTEAFF. The CDR3 DNA is TGTGCCATCAGTGGGACAGGGAACACTGAAGCTTTCTTT.

This chain joins TRBV4-3 and TRBJ1-4; possibly TRBD1 for D (6 bases). Germline values: CDR1 LGHNA, CDR2 YSLEER. Trimming took 2 bases from V and 3 from J, leaving 16 bases between them. The CDR3 is 17 amino acids. The chain's CDR3 is CASSQSGAWRANEKLFF. The CDR3 DNA is TGCGCCAGCAGCCAATCAGGGGCATGGCGTGCTAATGAAAAACTGTTTTTT.

The chain employs TRBV3-1 (or the pseudogene TRBV3-2) and TRBJ1-2; D gene uncertain. The germline CDR1 and CDR2 sequences are LGHDT and YNNKEL (reference sequence). The CDR3 has 13 residues. V shed 2 bases and J shed 4 bases, with 8 bases lying between them. CDR3 coding DNA: TGTGCCAGCAGCCAACCTAACAGCTATGGCTACACCTTC. This sequence encodes CASSQPNSYGYTF.

The chain recombines TRBV3-1 (or the pseudogene TRBV3-2) with TRBJ2-3; 12 positions agree with TRBD2. The CDR3 length is 17 residues. V shed 4 bases and J 4 bases; nucleotides not matched to a gene: 9. CDR1 and CDR2 from the germline V gene are LGHDT and YNNKEL (reference sequence). The CDR3 is CASSRYPGLAGPDTQYF. For the CDR3, the DNA is TGTGCCAGCAGCCGCTACCCGGGACTAGCGGGTCCAGATACGCAGTATTTT.

CDR3 nucleotide sequence: TGTGCCAGCAGCAGCCAGGCCCAGACCGGGGAGCTGTTTTTT. As protein: CASSSQAQTGELFF. V usage is TRBV7-2 and J usage is TRBJ2-2; D remains ambiguous. The V and J ends lost 5 bases and 5 bases respectively, with 12 bases between them. Germline CDR1 is SGHTA and CDR2 is FQGNSA. The CDR3 is 14 residues long.

This sequence joins TRBV9 and TRBJ2-5; TRBD2 is a possible D gene (7 bases). This CDR3 spans 15 amino acids. The V gene lost 3 bases and the J gene lost 2 bases, with 14 bases spanning the gap. Germline loops: CDR1 SGDLS, CDR2 YYNGEE. The CDR3 DNA sequence: TGTGCCAGCAGCGGGAGGGGGGGTTTTCAAGAGACCCAGTACTTC. This gives the protein CASSGRGGFQETQYF.

This chain connects TRBV19 to TRBJ2-1; TRBD2 might be the D (6 bases). CDR1 and CDR2 (germline): LNHDA, SQIVND (reference sequence). The CDR3 consists of 15 residues. Trimming took off 10 bases at V and 5 bases at J, with 21 bases between the two ends. This CDR3 is CATWEYGSFNNEQFF. DNA for the CDR3: TGTGCCACCTGGGAATACGGGAGCTTTAACAATGAGCAGTTCTTC.

The chain is built from TRBV18 and TRBJ2-7; tentatively, D is TRBD1 (6 bases). The CDR3 consists of 13 residues. The germline V gene encodes CDR1 KGHSH and CDR2 LQKENI. Between the trimmed V and J ends, which lost 2 bases and 6 bases, there was a span of 11 bases. CDR3 protein: CASSPNTGREQYF. The CDR3 bases are TGTGCCAGCTCACCAAACACAGGGCGCGAGCAGTACTTC.

The V and J genes are TRBV7-9 and TRBJ2-1, with 9 bases matching TRBD1. CDR1 and CDR2 (germline): SEHNR, FQNEAQ (reference sequence). Germline trimming cut 3 bases from V and 4 bases from J; bases unmatched to any gene: 4. This CDR3 has 15 amino acids. CDR3 sequence (DNA): TGTGCCAGCAGCTTGCCGGGACAGGGTTACAATGAGCAGTTCTTC. Its protein is CASSLPGQGYNEQFF.

The rearrangement joins TRBV28 to TRBJ2-7; TRBD2 matches 8 bases. This CDR3 spans 14 amino acids. Trimming at V came to 3 bases and at J to 7 bases, leaving 8 bases not matched to a gene. Germline loops: CDR1 MDHEN, CDR2 SYDVKM. The CDR3 coding sequence is TGTGCCAGCAGTTTCCCGGGAGGGCCGGAAGAGCAGTACTTC. It codes for CASSFPGGPEEQYF.